Listed here are 27 T cell receptor beta chains from one sample, sequenced in a study of T cells expressing NK-cell markers. Reprocessing the 5' RACE reads, TCRdb reports a single entry for every CDR3 protein and omits DNA. This sample's table has around 280,000 distinct CDR3 sequences. Specimen: blood T cells: a sorted CD56 or NKG2C T cell subset, CD4+ or CD8+ T cells, or bulk PBMC T cells (not recorded which). These TCRs come from a man younger than 30 in good health.

V is TRBV5-5 and J is TRBJ2-5; lacking DNA, the TRBD2 call made by TCRdb goes unchecked. Germline V lookup: CDR1 SGHKS, CDR2 YYEKEE (reference sequence). This CDR3 has 16 residues. The CDR3 sequence: CASSSKGLAGEETQYF.

CDR3 sequence reads: CASSPSEPYNEQFF. V is TRBV6-1 and J is TRBJ2-1. Germline loops: CDR1 MNHNS, CDR2 SASEGT. This CDR3 comprises 14 residues.

The rearrangement joins TRBV18 to TRBJ2-1; TCRdb's D call, TRBD1, is unchecked because there is no DNA. CDR1 and CDR2 from the germline V gene are KGHSH and LQKENI. This CDR3 is built from 16 residues. The CDR3 sequence: CASSPRTGGEHNEQFF. The whole variable domain, remainder taken from reference TRBV18 and TRBJ2-1, is NAGVMQNPRHLVRRRGQEARLRCSPMKGHSHVYWYRQLPEEGLKFMVYLQKENIIDESGMPKERFSAEFPKEGPSILRIQQVVRGDSAAYFCASSPRTGGEHNEQFFGPGTRLTVL.

The rearrangement links TRBV6-1 to TRBJ2-3; TCRdb returns TRBD1, unconfirmable since there is no DNA. Germline CDR1 reads MNHNS; CDR2 reads SASEGT. The CDR3 extends over 13 amino acids. This chain's CDR3 is CASSRDSRKVQYF.

This chain joins TRBV24-1 and TRBJ2-3; TCRdb selects TRBD1, and the lack of DNA leaves this call unchecked. The CDR3 is 15 residues long. Germline values: CDR1 KGHDR, CDR2 SFDVKD. CDR3 sequence reads: CATSQGLASTDTQYF.

The CDR3 region is CASSQDRDAVRELFF. The chain carries TRBV4-3 and TRBJ2-2. This CDR3 has 15 residues. CDR1 and CDR2 from the germline V gene are LGHNA and YSLEER.

The chain has TRBV6-1 and TRBJ1-5; TCRdb's D gene call, TRBD1, goes unchecked for lack of DNA. The CDR3 is 16 residues long. CDR1 MNHNS and CDR2 SASEGT come from the germline V gene. The CDR3 sequence: CASRRDSSFSNQPQHF.

The rearrangement uses TRBV7-6 and TRBJ2-3. The length of the CDR3 is 13 residues. CDR1 SGHVS and CDR2 FNYEAQ come from the germline V gene. The CDR3 is CASSLAYTDTQYF.

The V call is TRBV12-3 or TRBV12-4, the J call TRBJ2-5; TCRdb's D call of TRBD1 is untestable without DNA. The CDR3 has 16 amino acids. The CDR3 loop reads CASSPFPTGTQETQYF.

The chain uses TRBV5-4 and TRBJ2-3; the D gene TCRdb calls, TRBD1, cannot be checked with no DNA. The CDR3 extends over 15 amino acids. CDR1 and CDR2 (germline): SGHNT, YYREEE (reference sequence). The chain's CDR3 is CASSSTGQGADTQYF.

The chain employs TRBV10-3 and TRBJ2-5; the TRBD1 assignment by TCRdb is unverifiable without DNA. The germline V gene encodes CDR1 ENHRY and CDR2 SYGVKD. This CDR3 spans 14 amino acids. The CDR3 region is CAISDKARGETQYF.

The CDR3 reads CASSDLTSGQEQFF. The V call is TRBV18, the J call TRBJ2-1; TCRdb outputs TRBD2, but without DNA this stays unchecked. Germline V gene lookup returns CDR1 KGHSH and CDR2 LQKENI. The length of the CDR3 is 14 residues.

The V and J genes are TRBV29-1 and TRBJ2-5; TCRdb selects TRBD2, and the lack of DNA leaves this call unchecked. There are 13 residues in the CDR3. The germline CDR1 and CDR2 sequences are SQVTM and ANQGSEA. The CDR3 is CSARIGGQETQYF.

J is TRBJ2-5 and V is TRBV20-1; lacking DNA, the TRBD1 call made by TCRdb goes unchecked. Germline loops: CDR1 DFQATT, CDR2 SNEGSKA (reference sequence). The CDR3 consists of 12 residues. The CDR3 region is CSASGVGETQYF.

This chain links TRBV4-1 with TRBJ2-1. Germline-derived CDR1 and CDR2 are MGHRA and YSYEKL. CDR3 size: 13 residues. The CDR3 reads CASSQTPYNEQFF.

J is TRBJ2-6 and V is TRBV15. CDR3 size: 14 residues. CDR1 LNHNV and CDR2 YYDKDF come from the germline V gene (reference sequence). This chain's CDR3 is CATAEGIGANVLTF. The full variable domain, with the rest looked up from reference TRBV15 and TRBJ2-6, is DAMVIQNPRYQVTQFGKPVTLSCSQTLNHNVMYWYQQKSSQAPKLLFHYYDKDFNNEADTPDNFQSRRPNTSFCFLDIRSPGLGDTAMYLCATAEGIGANVLTFGAGSRLTVL.

The chain carries TRBV7-2 and TRBJ1-2; checking the TCRdb D call of TRBD1 is not possible without DNA. The CDR3 contains 14 residues. Germline V gene data show CDR1 as SGHTA and CDR2 as FQGNSA. CDR3 in amino acids: CASSRPFSSYGYTF.

The rearrangement links TRBV29-1 to TRBJ2-5; TCRdb designates TRBD1, a call that cannot be tested without DNA. The CDR3 contains 13 residues. Germline V gene lookup returns CDR1 SQVTM and CDR2 ANQGSEA. The CDR3 loop is CSADRAGRETQYF.

The chain is built from TRBV20-1 and TRBJ2-1; the TCRdb D gene call, TRBD2, has no DNA to confirm it. Germline-derived CDR1 and CDR2 are DFQATT and SNEGSKA (reference sequence). The CDR3 is made up of 14 amino acids. CDR3 sequence: CSATSGPVYNEQFF.

The V and J genes are TRBV18 and TRBJ2-6; the D call of TRBD1 rests on TCRdb alone, since no DNA is present to check it. Germline CDR1 KGHSH, CDR2 LQKENI. The CDR3 consists of 17 residues. The CDR3 loop is CASSYMTGGSGANVLTF.

This rearrangement joins TRBV4-3 to TRBJ2-5; TCRdb returns TRBD1, unconfirmable since there is no DNA. CDR1 is LGHNA, CDR2 YSLEER, per germline. This CDR3 spans 15 amino acids. CDR3 region: CASSQGVGAAETQYF.

This chain uses TRBV7-2 with TRBJ2-3; there is no DNA to check the TCRdb D call of TRBD2. The germline V gene encodes CDR1 SGHTA and CDR2 FQGNSA. This CDR3 is built from 16 residues. CDR3 region: CASSLEPGTLTDTQYF.

The chain joins TRBV4-1 to TRBJ2-5. CDR1 and CDR2 (germline): MGHRA, YSYEKL. The CDR3 extends over 14 amino acids. CDR3: CASSQDLGSTKRYF.

The chain couples TRBV7-2 to TRBJ1-2; TCRdb picks TRBD1, but there is no DNA to check that call. The CDR3 spans 14 residues. Germline-derived CDR1 and CDR2 are SGHTA and FQGNSA. The CDR3 sequence: CASSLETVPYGYTF.

The chain is built from TRBV6-1 and TRBJ2-7; TCRdb returns TRBD2, unconfirmable since there is no DNA. The CDR3 is 11 residues long. Germline V CDR1 and CDR2: MNHNS, SASEGT. The CDR3 is CASKSGSEQYF.

V and J are TRBV7-2 and TRBJ2-1; with no DNA, the TCRdb D assignment of TRBD2 cannot be verified. Germline lookup yields CDR1 SGHTA and CDR2 FQGNSA. The CDR3 extends over 15 amino acids. CDR3 region: CASSITSGRMNEQFF.

V is TRBV12-3 or TRBV12-4 and J is TRBJ2-2; the D call from TCRdb, TRBD2, cannot be confirmed without DNA. This CDR3 comprises 16 residues. CDR3 in amino acids: CASSRGREMNTGELFF.